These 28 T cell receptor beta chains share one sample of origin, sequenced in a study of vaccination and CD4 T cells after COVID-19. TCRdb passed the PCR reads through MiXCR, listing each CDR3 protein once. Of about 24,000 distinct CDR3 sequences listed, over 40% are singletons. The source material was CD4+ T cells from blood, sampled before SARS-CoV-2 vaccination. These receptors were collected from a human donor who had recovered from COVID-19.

CDR3 sequence: CASSFSSGNTIYF. The CDR3 DNA is TGTGCCAGCAGTTTTAGCTCTGGAAACACCATATATTTT. J is TRBJ1-3 and V is TRBV27; D unresolved. V gave up 3 bases and J gave up 0 bases, with 3 bases separating them. Per the germline V gene, CDR1 is MNHEY and CDR2 is SMNVEV (reference sequence). This CDR3 spans 13 amino acids.

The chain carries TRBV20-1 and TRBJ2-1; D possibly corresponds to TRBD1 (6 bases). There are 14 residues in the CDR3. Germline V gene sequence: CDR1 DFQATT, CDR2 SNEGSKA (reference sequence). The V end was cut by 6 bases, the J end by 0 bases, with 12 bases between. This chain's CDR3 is CSAPDRSSYNEQFF. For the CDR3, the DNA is TGCAGTGCCCCGGACAGAAGCTCCTACAATGAGCAGTTCTTC.

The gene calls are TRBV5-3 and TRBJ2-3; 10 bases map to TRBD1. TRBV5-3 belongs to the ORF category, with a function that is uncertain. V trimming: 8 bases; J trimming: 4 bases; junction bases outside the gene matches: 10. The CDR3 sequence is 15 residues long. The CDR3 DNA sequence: TGTGCCAGCAGCCGGACAGGGGGGGCCCCAGATACGCAGTATTTT. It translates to CASSRTGGAPDTQYF.

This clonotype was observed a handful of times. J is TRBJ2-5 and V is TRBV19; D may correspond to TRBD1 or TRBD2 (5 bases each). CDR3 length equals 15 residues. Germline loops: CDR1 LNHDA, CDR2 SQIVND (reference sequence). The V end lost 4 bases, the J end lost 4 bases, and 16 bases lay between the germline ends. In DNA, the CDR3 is TGTGCCAGTAGTACCCCTTCTTGGGGGAGAGAGACCCAGTACTTC. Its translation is CASSTPSWGRETQYF.

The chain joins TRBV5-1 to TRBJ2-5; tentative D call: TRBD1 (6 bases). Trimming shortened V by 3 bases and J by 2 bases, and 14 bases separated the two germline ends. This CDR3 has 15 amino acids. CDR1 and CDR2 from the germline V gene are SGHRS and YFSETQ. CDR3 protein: CASSYLGTPQETQYF. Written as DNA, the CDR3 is TGCGCCAGCAGCTATCTAGGGACACCTCAAGAGACCCAGTACTTC.

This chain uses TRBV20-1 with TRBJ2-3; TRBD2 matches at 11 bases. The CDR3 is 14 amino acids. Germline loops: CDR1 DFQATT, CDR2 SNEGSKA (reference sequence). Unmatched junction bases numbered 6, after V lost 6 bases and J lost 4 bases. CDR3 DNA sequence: TGCAGTGCGCCTACTAGCGGGAGTGCAGATACGCAGTATTTT. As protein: CSAPTSGSADTQYF.

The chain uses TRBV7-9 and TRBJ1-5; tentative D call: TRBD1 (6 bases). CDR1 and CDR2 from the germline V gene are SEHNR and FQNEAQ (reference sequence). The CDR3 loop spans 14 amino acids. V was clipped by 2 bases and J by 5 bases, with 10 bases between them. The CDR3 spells CASSLTGAYQPQHF. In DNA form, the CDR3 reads TGTGCCAGCAGCTTAACGGGGGCATATCAGCCCCAGCATTTT.

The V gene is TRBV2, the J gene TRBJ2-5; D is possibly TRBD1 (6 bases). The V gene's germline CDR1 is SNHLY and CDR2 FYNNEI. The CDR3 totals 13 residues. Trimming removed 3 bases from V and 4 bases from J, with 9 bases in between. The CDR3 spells CASSDVRGETQYF. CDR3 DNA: TGTGCCAGCAGTGACGTCAGGGGAGAGACCCAGTACTTC.

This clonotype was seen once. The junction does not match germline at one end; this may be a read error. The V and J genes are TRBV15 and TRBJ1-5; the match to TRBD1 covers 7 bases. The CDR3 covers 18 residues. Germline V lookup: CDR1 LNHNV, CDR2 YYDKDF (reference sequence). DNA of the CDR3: TGTGCCACCGGCAGAGTCTTGGGGAGCCCAACAGGGGATCAGCCCCAGCATTTT. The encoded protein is CATGRVLGSPTGDQPQHF.

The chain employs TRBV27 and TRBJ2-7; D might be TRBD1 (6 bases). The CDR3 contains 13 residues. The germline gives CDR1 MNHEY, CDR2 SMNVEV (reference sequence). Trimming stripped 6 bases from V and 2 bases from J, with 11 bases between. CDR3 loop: CASRKQGTYEQYF. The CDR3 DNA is TGTGCCAGCAGGAAACAGGGAACCTACGAGCAGTACTTC.

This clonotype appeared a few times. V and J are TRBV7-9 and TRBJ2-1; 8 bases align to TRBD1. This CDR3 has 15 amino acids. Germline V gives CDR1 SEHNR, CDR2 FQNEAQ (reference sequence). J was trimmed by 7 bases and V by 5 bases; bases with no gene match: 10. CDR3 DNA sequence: TGTGCCAGCAGCCCAAAGAGGCGGACAGGGAATGAGCAGTTCTTC. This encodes CASSPKRRTGNEQFF.

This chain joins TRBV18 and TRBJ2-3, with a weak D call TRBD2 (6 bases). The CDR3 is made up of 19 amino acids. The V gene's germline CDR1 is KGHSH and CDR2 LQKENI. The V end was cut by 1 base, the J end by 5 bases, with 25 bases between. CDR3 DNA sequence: TGTGCCAGCTCACCACTTGGACTACCGACTGACGGGAGCGAAGATACGCAGTATTTT. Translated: CASSPLGLPTDGSEDTQYF. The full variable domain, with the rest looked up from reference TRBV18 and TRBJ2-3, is NAGVMQNPRHLVRRRGQEARLRCSPMKGHSHVYWYRQLPEEGLKFMVYLQKENIIDESGMPKERFSAEFPKEGPSILRIQQVVRGDSAAYFCASSPLGLPTDGSEDTQYFGPGTRLTVL.

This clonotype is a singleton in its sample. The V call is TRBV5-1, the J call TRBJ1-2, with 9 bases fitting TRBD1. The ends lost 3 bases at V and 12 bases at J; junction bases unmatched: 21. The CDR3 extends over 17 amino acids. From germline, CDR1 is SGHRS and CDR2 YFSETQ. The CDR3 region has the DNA TGCGCCAGCAGCTCAGCGCCACAGGGGGCGGCAACAAATGACCACACCTTC. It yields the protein CASSSAPQGAATNDHTF.

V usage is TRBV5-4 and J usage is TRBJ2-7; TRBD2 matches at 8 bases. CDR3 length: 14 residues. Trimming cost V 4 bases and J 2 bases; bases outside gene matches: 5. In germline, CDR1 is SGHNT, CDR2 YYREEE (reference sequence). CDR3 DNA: TGTGCCAGCAGCAAGGGACTAGGGCCCTACGAGCAGTACTTC. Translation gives CASSKGLGPYEQYF.

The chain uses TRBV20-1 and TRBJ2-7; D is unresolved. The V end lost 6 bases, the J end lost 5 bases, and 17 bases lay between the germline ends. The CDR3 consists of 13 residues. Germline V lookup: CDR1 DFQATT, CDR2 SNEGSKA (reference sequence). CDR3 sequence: CSALEVRGDEQYF. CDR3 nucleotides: TGCAGTGCCCTTGAGGTGCGCGGCGACGAGCAGTACTTC.

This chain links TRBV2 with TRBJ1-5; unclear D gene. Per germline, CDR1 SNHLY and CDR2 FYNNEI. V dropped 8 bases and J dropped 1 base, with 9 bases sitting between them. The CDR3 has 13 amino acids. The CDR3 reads CASCWASNQPQHF. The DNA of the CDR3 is TGTGCCAGCTGCTGGGCAAGCAATCAGCCCCAGCATTTT.

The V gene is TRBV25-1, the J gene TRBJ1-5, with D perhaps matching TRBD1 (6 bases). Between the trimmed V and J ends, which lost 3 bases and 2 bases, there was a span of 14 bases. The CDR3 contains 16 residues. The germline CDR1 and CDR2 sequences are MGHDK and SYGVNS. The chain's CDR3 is CASSDQGFVGNQPQHF. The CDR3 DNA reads TGTGCCAGCAGTGATCAGGGGTTCGTGGGCAATCAGCCCCAGCATTTT.

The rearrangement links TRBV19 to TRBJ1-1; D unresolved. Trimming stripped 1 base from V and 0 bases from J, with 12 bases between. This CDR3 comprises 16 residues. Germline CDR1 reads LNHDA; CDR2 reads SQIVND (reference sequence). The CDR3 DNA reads TGTGCCAGTAGTATAGCCGGACCTCTCATGAACACTGAAGCTTTCTTT. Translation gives CASSIAGPLMNTEAFF.

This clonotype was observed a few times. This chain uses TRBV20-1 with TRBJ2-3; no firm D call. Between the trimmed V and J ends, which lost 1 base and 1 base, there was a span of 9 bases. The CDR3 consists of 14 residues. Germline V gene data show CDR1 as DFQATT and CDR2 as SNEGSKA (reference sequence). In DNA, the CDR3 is TGCAGTGCTAGAGCTCCCCTACGCACAGATACGCAGTATTTT. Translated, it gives CSARAPLRTDTQYF.

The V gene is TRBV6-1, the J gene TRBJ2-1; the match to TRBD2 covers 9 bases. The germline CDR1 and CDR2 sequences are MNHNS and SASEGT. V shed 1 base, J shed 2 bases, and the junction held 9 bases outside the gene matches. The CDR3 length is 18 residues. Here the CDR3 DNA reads TGTGCCAGCAGTGAAGAAGGAGTGCGGGGGGGTCCCTACAATGAGCAGTTCTTC. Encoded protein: CASSEEGVRGGPYNEQFF.

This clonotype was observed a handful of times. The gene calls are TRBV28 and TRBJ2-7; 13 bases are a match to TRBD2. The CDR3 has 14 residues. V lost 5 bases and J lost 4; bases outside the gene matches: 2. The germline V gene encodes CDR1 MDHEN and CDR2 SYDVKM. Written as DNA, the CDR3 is TGTGCCAGCAGTGGACTAGCGGGAGTTTACGAGCAGTACTTC. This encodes CASSGLAGVYEQYF. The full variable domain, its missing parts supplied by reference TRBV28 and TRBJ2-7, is DVKVTQSSRYLVKRTGEKVFLECVQDMDHENMFWYRQDPGLGLRLIYFSYDVKMKEKGDIPEGYSVSREKKERFSLILESASTNQTSMYLCASSGLAGVYEQYFGPGTRLTVT.

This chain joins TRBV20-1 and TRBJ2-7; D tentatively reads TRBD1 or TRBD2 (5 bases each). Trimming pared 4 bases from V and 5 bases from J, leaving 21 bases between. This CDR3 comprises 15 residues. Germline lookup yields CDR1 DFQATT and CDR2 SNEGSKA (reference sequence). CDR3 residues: CSATRARGRRDEQYF. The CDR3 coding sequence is TGCAGTGCTACAAGAGCCCGGGGACGGAGAGACGAGCAGTACTTC.

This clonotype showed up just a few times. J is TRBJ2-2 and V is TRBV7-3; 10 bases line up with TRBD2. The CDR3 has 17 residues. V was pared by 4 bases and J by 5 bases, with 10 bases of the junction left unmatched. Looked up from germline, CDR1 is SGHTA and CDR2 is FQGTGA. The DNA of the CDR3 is TGTGCCAGCAGCTCACCTGTTGCGGGACTAGCGACCGGGGAGCTGTTTTTT. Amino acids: CASSSPVAGLATGELFF.

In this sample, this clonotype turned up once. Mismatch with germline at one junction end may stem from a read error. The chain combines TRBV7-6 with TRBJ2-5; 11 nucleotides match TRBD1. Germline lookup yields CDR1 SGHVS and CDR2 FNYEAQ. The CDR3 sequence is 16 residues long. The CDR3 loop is CASSFSPGQGEETQYF. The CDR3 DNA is TGTGCTAGCAGCTTCTCCCCGGGACAGGGGGAAGAGACCCAGTACTTC.

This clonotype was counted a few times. The CDR3 DNA reads as TGTGCCAGCAAACTTGGGGGGACGTTAGTGGAGCTGTTTTTT. Amino acid sequence: CASKLGGTLVELFF. The genes are TRBV6-1 and TRBJ2-2; tentative D call: TRBD2 (6 bases). CDR3 length equals 14 residues. From germline, CDR1 is MNHNS and CDR2 SASEGT. V lost 7 bases and J lost 10, with 19 bases in between.

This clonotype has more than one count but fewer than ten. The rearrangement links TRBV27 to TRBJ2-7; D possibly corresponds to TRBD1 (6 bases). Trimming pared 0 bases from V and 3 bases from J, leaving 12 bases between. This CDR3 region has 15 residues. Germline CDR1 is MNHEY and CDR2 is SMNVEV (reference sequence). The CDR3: CASSLSNQGIYEQYF. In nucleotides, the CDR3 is TGTGCCAGCAGTTTATCAAACCAGGGGATCTACGAGCAGTACTTC.

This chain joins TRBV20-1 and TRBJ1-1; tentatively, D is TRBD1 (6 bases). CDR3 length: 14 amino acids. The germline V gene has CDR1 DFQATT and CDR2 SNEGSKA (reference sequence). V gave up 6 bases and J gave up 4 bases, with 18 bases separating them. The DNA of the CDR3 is TGCAGTGCCAGCGGTGGAAGGGGGTCCACTGAAGCTTTCTTT. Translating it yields CSASGGRGSTEAFF.

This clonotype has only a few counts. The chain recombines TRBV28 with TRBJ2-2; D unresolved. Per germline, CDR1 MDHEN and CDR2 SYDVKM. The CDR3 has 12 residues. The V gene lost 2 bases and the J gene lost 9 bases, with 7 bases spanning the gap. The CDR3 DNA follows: TGTGCCAGCAGTTTAGTTCGACGGGAGCTGTTTTTT. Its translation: CASSLVRRELFF.